A selection of T cell receptor beta chains follows, all from one sample in a study of Tregs in tolerant kidney transplant recipients. Profiling relied on immunoSEQ multiplex PCR, and the TCRdb table lists in-frame clones only, not all of them. The sample has tens of thousands of clones; around 82% are singletons. Sequenced sample: CD4+ T cells from blood. Receptors were obtained from a human donor in good health. Each CDR3 is given with its conserved first and last residue.

v_gene: TRBV2
j_gene: TRBJ2-5
CDR3aa: CASSASRGRGTQYF

v_gene: TRBV19
j_gene: TRBJ1-2
CDR3aa: CASSTDRGFYGYTF

v_gene: TRBV25-1
j_gene: TRBJ1-5
CDR3aa: CASSEGGNQPQHF

v_gene: TRBV4-3
j_gene: TRBJ1-2
CDR3aa: CASSQQDSSNYGYTF

v_gene: TRBV19
j_gene: TRBJ1-1
CDR3aa: CASNPQGEYTEAFF

v_gene: TRBV19
j_gene: TRBJ2-2
CDR3aa: CASTEGTLNTGELFF

v_gene: TRBV19
j_gene: TRBJ2-3
CDR3aa: CASSHSGPGTDTQYF

v_gene: TRBV11-2
j_gene: TRBJ2-1
CDR3aa: CASSYTSGSYNEQFF

v_gene: TRBV6-5
j_gene: TRBJ2-1
CDR3aa: CASKTSGSSYNEQFF

v_gene: TRBV19
j_gene: TRBJ1-4
CDR3aa: CASKGQGGEKLFF

v_gene: TRBV19
j_gene: TRBJ1-5
CDR3aa: CATAGQESNQPQHF

v_gene: TRBV5-4
j_gene: TRBJ2-2
CDR3aa: CASSLGGPVITGELFF

v_gene: TRBV6-4
j_gene: TRBJ1-1
CDR3aa: CASSAGRVGGTEAFF

v_gene: TRBV28
j_gene: TRBJ1-6
CDR3aa: CASSFPGAYNSPLHF

v_gene: TRBV4-3
j_gene: TRBJ2-3
CDR3aa: CASSQDGYNTDTQYF

v_gene: TRBV5-4
j_gene: TRBJ1-1
CDR3aa: CASSSREGATEAFF

v_gene: TRBV11-2
j_gene: TRBJ1-3
CDR3aa: CASSFNPSSLSGNTIYF

v_gene: TRBV5-1
j_gene: TRBJ2-1
CDR3aa: CASSSPLEKGYNEQFF

v_gene: TRBV11-2
j_gene: TRBJ1-6
CDR3aa: CASSRDRSPLHF

v_gene: TRBV7-2
j_gene: TRBJ2-3
CDR3aa: CASSLDAPPWDTQYF

v_gene: TRBV29-1
j_gene: TRBJ2-3
CDR3aa: CSVESDKYTDTQYF

v_gene: TRBV7-3
j_gene: TRBJ2-5
CDR3aa: CASSLGWGQETQYF

v_gene: TRBV29-1
j_gene: TRBJ1-1
CDR3aa: CSVYNDRGTEAFF

v_gene: TRBV7-6
j_gene: TRBJ1-5
CDR3aa: CASSLTPGGLSQPQHF

v_gene: TRBV19
j_gene: TRBJ2-5
CDR3aa: CASSIPGDRLQETQYF

v_gene: TRBV11-3
j_gene: TRBJ1-3
CDR3aa: CASSLAVGSSGNTIYF

v_gene: TRBV28
j_gene: TRBJ2-7
CDR3aa: CASSLTGDYSYEQYF

v_gene: TRBV30
j_gene: TRBJ2-5
CDR3aa: CAWRRGGQETQYF

v_gene: TRBV21-1
j_gene: TRBJ1-4
CDR3aa: CASSKEYRVPEKLFF

v_gene: TRBV7-6
j_gene: TRBJ1-3
CDR3aa: CASSPLSSGNTIYF

v_gene: TRBV27
j_gene: TRBJ2-7
CDR3aa: CASSSSRRGAVYEQYF

v_gene: TRBV27
j_gene: TRBJ2-7
CDR3aa: CASSSRAFRAYEQYF

v_gene: TRBV2
j_gene: TRBJ1-1
CDR3aa: CASSADMNTEAFF

v_gene: TRBV4-1
j_gene: TRBJ2-3
CDR3aa: CASSQTGLAHSRHTDTQYF

v_gene: TRBV7-8
j_gene: TRBJ2-7
CDR3aa: CASSLKEAGGREQYF

v_gene: TRBV14
j_gene: TRBJ2-1
CDR3aa: CASSQDPSGIYNEQFF

v_gene: TRBV4-3
j_gene: TRBJ2-1
CDR3aa: CASSRPGLVKNEQFF

v_gene: TRBV5-1
j_gene: TRBJ1-1
CDR3aa: CASSSGDGNTEAFF

v_gene: TRBV11-3
j_gene: TRBJ2-3
CDR3aa: CASSREGDRGPFGTDTQYF

v_gene: TRBV4-2
j_gene: TRBJ1-1
CDR3aa: CASSRVNTEAFF

v_gene: TRBV6-5
j_gene: TRBJ2-1
CDR3aa: CASSYSWNEQFF

v_gene: TRBV5-1
j_gene: TRBJ1-1
CDR3aa: CASNVLPGNTEAFF

v_gene: TRBV7-2
j_gene: TRBJ2-5
CDR3aa: CASSLWGLVRETQYF

v_gene: TRBV9
j_gene: TRBJ2-3
CDR3aa: CASSILGLSNTDTQYF

v_gene: TRBV18
j_gene: TRBJ1-1
CDR3aa: CASSRRGGDMNTEAFF

v_gene: TRBV4-3
j_gene: TRBJ2-5
CDR3aa: CASSQGPGGGVGETQYF

v_gene: TRBV5-1
j_gene: TRBJ2-2
CDR3aa: CASSLLTGELFF

v_gene: TRBV11-2
j_gene: TRBJ2-7
CDR3aa: CASSLLGIKGLSSYEQYF

v_gene: TRBV19
j_gene: TRBJ2-1
CDR3aa: CASSIPRGTSANEQFF

v_gene: TRBV9
j_gene: TRBJ2-1
CDR3aa: CASSVVGAPGEQFF

v_gene: TRBV5-4
j_gene: TRBJ2-3
CDR3aa: CASSSGQGDTQYF